The entry below describes one T cell receptor beta chain. Its antigen remains unknown. The sample is drawn from a study of cytomegalovirus exposure and HLA in healthy donors. Whole-study findings and limits: Rare TCR sequences dominated, though some public TCRs recurred in many donors. Analyzed later, association rates of TCRs varied across HLA loci, with DRB1 most and HLA-C fewest. HLA-A and HLA-B allele assignments for most subjects were reportedly predicted accurately using TCR beta sequences. Using a false discovery rate of 0.05, a later analysis showed that approximately 17,000 TCR beta sequences were associated with HLA alleles.

PCR primers comprised 60 Vbeta and 13 Jbeta primers. Generated by immunoSEQ multiplex PCR, the TCRdb table keeps only in-frame clones and is missing some. The sample yields approximately 150,000 clones, approximately 77% seen once. CDR3 length: 15 amino acids. With 3 bases clipped from V and 7 bases from J, the junction kept 8 bases outside the gene matches. From germline, CDR1 is SGHNT and CDR2 YYREEE (reference sequence). What was sequenced was PBMCs. The V and J genes are TRBV5-4 and TRBJ2-7; 12 bases fit TRBD1. This sequence originates from a female donor in good health and CMV-seronegative. CDR3: CASSSPGQGAKEQYF. CDR3 coding DNA: TGTGCCAGCAGCTCACCGGGACAGGGGGCGAAGGAGCAGTACTTC.